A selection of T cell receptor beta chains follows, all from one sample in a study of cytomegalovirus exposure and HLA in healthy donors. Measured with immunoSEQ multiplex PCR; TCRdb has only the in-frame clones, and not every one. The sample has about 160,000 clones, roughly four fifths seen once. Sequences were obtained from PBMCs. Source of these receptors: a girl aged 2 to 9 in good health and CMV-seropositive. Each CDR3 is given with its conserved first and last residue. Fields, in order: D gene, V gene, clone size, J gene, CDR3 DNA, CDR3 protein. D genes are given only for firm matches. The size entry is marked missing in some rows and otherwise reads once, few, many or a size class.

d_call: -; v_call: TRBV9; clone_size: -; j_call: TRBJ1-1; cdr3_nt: TGTGCCAGCAGCGCCCAGGGACACTTAGAAGGGGGCACTGAAGCTTTCTTT; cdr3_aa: CASSAQGHLEGGTEAFF
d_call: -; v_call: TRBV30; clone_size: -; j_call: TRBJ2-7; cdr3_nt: TGTGCCTGCCCAAGAGGCAACGAGCAGTACTTC; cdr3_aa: CACPRGNEQYF
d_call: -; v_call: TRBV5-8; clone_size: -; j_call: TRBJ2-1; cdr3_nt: TGTGCCAGCATCCCGATAAGGTGGGAGTGGAACGATGAGCAGTTCTTC; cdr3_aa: CASIPIRWEWNDEQFF
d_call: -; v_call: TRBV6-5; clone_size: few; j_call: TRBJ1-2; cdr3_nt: TGTGCCAGCAGTTACTCGTGGGGGCAGGGCTACACCTTC; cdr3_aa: CASSYSWGQGYTF
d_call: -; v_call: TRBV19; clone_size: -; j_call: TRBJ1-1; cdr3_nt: TGTGCCAGTAGTAATCAGGTCAGGGGCGCGGACACTGAAGCTTTCTTT; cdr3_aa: CASSNQVRGADTEAFF
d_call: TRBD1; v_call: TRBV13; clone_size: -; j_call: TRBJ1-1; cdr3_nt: TGTGCCAGCAGCCCTACTACAGGGGCTGAAGCTTTCTTT; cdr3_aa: CASSPTTGAEAFF
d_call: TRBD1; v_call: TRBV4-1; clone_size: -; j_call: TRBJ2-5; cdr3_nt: TGCGCCAGCAGCCAAGTGGGGACAGTTATACAAGAGACCCAGTACTTC; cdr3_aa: CASSQVGTVIQETQYF
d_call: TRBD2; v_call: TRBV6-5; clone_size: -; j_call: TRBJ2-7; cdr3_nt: TGTGCCAGCAGCCGAGGGACTAGCGGGAACTACGAGCAGTACTTC; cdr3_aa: CASSRGTSGNYEQYF
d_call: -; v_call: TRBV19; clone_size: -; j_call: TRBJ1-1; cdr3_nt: TGTGCCAGTAGTATAGGGGGAGCACCTGAAGCTTTCTTT; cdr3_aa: CASSIGGAPEAFF
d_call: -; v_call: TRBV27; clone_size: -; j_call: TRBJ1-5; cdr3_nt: TGTGCCAGCAGTTTATCCGGCGGGGGCTACTCCAATCAGCCCCAGCATTTT; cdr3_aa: CASSLSGGGYSNQPQHF
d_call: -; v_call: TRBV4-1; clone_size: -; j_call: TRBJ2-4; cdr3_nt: TGCGCCAGCAGCCCGGACATGAACATTCAGTACTTC; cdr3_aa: CASSPDMNIQYF
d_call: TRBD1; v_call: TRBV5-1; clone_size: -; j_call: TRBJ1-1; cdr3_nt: TGCGCCAGCAGCCCCGGACAGGGTCGGTGGTCCACTGAAGCTTTCTTT; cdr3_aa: CASSPGQGRWSTEAFF
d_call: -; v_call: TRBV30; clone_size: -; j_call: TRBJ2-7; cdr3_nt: TGTGCCTTCGCGGATTATAGGTACGAGCAGTACTTC; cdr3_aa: CAFADYRYEQYF
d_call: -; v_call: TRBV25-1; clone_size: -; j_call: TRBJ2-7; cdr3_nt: TGTGCCAGCAGTGGACCAAGACAGTTCGGGCAGTACTTC; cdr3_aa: CASSGPRQFGQYF
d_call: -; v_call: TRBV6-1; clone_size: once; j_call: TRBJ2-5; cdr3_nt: TGTGCCAGCAATCGAGAGACCCAGTACTTC; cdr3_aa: CASNRETQYF
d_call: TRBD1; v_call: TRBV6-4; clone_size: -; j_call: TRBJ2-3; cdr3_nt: TGTGCCAGCAGTGAGACCGGGACAGGGGGGCCAGATACGCAGTATTTT; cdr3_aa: CASSETGTGGPDTQYF
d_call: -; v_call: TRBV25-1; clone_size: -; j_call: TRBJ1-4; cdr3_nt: TGTGCCAGCAGTGAAATTGGGAACAGGGAGGGTGAAAAACTGTTTTTT; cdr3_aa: CASSEIGNREGEKLFF
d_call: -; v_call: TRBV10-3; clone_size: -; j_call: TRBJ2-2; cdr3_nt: TGTGCCATCAGTCCAGGAACGAACACCGGGGAGCTGTTTTTT; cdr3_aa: CAISPGTNTGELFF
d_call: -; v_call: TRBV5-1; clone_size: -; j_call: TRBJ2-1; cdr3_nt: TGCGCCAGCAGCTTGGATGCGTCAAGCTCCTACAATGAGCAGTTCTTC; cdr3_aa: CASSLDASSSYNEQFF
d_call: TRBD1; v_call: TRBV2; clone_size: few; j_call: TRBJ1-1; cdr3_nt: TGTGCCAGCAGGGACAACTTGGACAGGGTCACTGAAGCTTTCTTT; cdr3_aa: CASRDNLDRVTEAFF
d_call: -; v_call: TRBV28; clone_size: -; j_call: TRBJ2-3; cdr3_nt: TGTGCCAGTACCTACAGGGCGTCGGATACGCAGTATTTT; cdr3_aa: CASTYRASDTQYF
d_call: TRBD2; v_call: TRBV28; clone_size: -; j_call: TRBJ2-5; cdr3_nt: TGTGCCAGCAGTTTATACGGGGGGGCCGGGCAAGAGACCCAGTACTTC; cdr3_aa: CASSLYGGAGQETQYF
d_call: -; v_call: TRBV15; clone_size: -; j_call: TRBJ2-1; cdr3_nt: TGTGCCACCAGCAGAGTAGGGGGAAAACTCTACAATGAGCAGTTCTTC; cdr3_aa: CATSRVGGKLYNEQFF
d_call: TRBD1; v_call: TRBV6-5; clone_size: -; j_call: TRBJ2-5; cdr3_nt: TGTGCCAGCTCCCAACGGGACAGGGGGCAAGAGACCCAGTACTTC; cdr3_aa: CASSQRDRGQETQYF
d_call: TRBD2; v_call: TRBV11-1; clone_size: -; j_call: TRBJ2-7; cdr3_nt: TGTGCCAGCAGCCAATTAGCGGGTGCCGCCTACGAGCAGTACTTC; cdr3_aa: CASSQLAGAAYEQYF
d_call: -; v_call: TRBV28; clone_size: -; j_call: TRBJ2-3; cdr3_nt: TGTGCCAGCAGTCTCAGGGATCGGGATACGCAGTATTTT; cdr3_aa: CASSLRDRDTQYF
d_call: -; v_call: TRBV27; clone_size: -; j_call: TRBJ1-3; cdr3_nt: TGTGCCAGCAGATCCGCGGCCCCTGGAAACACCATATATTTT; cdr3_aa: CASRSAAPGNTIYF
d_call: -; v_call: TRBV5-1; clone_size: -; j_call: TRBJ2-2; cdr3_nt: TGCGCCAGCAGCTCGTTACTACTCGTTACCGGGGAGCTGTTTTTT; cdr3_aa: CASSSLLLVTGELFF
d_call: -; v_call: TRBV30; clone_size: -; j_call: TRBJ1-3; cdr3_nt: TGTGCCTGGAGTGTAACCCTCACAGGGCCCTCTGGAAACACCATATATTTT; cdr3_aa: CAWSVTLTGPSGNTIYF
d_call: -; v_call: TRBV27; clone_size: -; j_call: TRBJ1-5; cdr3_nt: TGTGCCAGCCGGTGGGAACAGGGTAGTGCGAGCAATCAGCCCCAGCATTTT; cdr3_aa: CASRWEQGSASNQPQHF
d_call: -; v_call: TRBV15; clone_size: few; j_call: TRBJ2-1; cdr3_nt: TGTGCCACCAGCAGATATGGAACAGGCAATGAGCAGTTCTTC; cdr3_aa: CATSRYGTGNEQFF
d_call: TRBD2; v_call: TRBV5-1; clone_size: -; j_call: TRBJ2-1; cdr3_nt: TGCGCCAGCAGCTTGGAACCCCCTCTAGCGGGGAAAAATGAGCAGTTCTTC; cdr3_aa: CASSLEPPLAGKNEQFF
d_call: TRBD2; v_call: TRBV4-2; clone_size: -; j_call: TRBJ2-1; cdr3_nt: TGTGCCAGCAGCCAAAGACTAGCGGGAGCCAATGAGCAGTTCTTC; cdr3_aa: CASSQRLAGANEQFF
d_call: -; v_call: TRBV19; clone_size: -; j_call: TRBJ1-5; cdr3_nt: TGTGCCAGTAGCTTTACAGCTCTATATAGCAATCAGCCCCAGCATTTT; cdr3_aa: CASSFTALYSNQPQHF
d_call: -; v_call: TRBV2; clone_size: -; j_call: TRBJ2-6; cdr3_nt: TGTGCCAGCAGTGAAGGGGACAACGGCACTGGGGCCAACGTCCTGACTTTC; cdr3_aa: CASSEGDNGTGANVLTF
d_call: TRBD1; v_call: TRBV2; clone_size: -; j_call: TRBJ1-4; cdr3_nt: TGTGCCAGCAGTGGTGGACAGGGGGCAGTGGATGAAAAACTGTTTTTT; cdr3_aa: CASSGGQGAVDEKLFF
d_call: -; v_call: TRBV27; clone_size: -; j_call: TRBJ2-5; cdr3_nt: TGTGCCAGCAGGATCTCTGGCGTAGGAGGGGAGACCCAGTACTTC; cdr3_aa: CASRISGVGGETQYF
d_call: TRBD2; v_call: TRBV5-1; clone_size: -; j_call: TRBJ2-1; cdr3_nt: TGCGCCAGCAGCTTGGACGTAGCGGGAGTCTACAATGAGCAGTTCTTC; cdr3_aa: CASSLDVAGVYNEQFF
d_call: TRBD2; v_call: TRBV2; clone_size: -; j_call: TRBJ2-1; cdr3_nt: TGTGCCAGCAGTGGAGAAGCGGGAGGGTTTCACAATGAGCAGTTCTTC; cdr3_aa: CASSGEAGGFHNEQFF
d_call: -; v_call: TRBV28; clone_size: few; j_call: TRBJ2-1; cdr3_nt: TGTGCCAGCAGTTTTTTAGGGTCCGGGAGCTCCTACAATGAGCAGTTCTTC; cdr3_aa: CASSFLGSGSSYNEQFF
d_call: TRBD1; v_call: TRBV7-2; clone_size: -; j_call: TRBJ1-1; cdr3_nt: TGTGCCAGCAGCTCCCAGGGGGGTGGCACTGAAGCTTTCTTT; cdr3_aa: CASSSQGGGTEAFF
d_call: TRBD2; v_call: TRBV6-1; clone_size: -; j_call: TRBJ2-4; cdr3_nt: TGTGCCAGCAGTGGACTAGCGGGAGACCTCCTGAGAAGAAACATTCAGTACTTC; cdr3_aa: CASSGLAGDLLRRNIQYF
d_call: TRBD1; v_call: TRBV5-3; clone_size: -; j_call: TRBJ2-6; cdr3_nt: TGTGCCAGAAGCTTGGGGGCCGGGACAGGGATACAAGGTATCTCTGGGGCCAACGTCCTGACTTTC; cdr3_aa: CARSLGAGTGIQGISGANVLTF
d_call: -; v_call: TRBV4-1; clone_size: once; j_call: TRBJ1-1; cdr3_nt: TGCGCCAGCAGCCAAGATACGGCTGAAGCTTTCTTT; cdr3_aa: CASSQDTAEAFF
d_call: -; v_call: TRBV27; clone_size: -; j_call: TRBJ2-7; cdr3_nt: TGTGCCAGCAGTTTCCCCGGGACACTAGAGCAGTACTTC; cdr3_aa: CASSFPGTLEQYF
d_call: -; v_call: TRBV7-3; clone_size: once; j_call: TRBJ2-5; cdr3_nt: TGTGCCAGCAGCCCCGGTGGGAGGGAGACCCAGTACTTC; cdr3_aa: CASSPGGRETQYF
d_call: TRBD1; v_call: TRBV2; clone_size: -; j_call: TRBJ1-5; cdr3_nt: TGTGCCAGCAGGGACAGGGGGCTAAACGATCAGCCCCAGCATTTT; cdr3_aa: CASRDRGLNDQPQHF
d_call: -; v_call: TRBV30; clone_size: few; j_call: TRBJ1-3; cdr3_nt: TGTGCCTGGAGCTCCTTCGGGGTTGACACCATATATTTT; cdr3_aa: CAWSSFGVDTIYF
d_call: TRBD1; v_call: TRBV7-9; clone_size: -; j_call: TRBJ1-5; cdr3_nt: TGTGCCAGCAGCTTGGACAGGTTACCCAATCAGCCCCAGCATTTT; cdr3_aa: CASSLDRLPNQPQHF
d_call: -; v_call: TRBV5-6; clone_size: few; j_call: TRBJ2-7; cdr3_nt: TGTGCCAGCAGCGCCACACCTCTAGGGGACTCTGCCGAGCAGTACTTC; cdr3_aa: CASSATPLGDSAEQYF